This paragraph reports one T cell receptor (beta chain). Profiling relied on immunoSEQ multiplex PCR, and the TCRdb table lists in-frame clones only, not all of them. Of some 2,000,000 clones listed, approximately 95% are singletons. The ends were cut back, 0 bases at V and 5 bases at J, with 9 bases in the middle. CDR1 and CDR2 from the germline V gene are SGHNT and YYREEE (reference sequence). This CDR3 comprises 14 residues. This sample was taken from a study of shared clonotypes between healthy human individuals. Material for sequencing was naive CD4+ T cells sorted from blood. Documented subset: CD45RA+ positively selected. This rearrangement joins TRBV5-4 to TRBJ2-1; no clear D gene. This clonotype was obtained from a man between 18 and 29 years old in good health. The CDR3 sequence is CASSLVGRDNEQFF. The CDR3 DNA follows: TGTGCCAGCAGCTTGGTAGGAAGGGACAATGAGCAGTTCTTC.